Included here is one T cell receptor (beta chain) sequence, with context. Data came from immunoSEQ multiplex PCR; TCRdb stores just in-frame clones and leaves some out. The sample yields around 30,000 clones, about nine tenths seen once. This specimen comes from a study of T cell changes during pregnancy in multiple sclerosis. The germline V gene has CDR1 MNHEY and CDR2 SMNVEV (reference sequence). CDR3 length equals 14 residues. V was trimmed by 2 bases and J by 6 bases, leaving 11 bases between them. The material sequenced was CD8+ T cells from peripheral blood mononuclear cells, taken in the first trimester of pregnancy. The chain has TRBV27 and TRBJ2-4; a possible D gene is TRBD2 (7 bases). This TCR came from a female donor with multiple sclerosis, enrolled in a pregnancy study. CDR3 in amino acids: CASSLIGGVNIQYF. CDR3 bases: TGTGCCAGCAGTTTAATAGGGGGGGTAAACATTCAGTACTTC.